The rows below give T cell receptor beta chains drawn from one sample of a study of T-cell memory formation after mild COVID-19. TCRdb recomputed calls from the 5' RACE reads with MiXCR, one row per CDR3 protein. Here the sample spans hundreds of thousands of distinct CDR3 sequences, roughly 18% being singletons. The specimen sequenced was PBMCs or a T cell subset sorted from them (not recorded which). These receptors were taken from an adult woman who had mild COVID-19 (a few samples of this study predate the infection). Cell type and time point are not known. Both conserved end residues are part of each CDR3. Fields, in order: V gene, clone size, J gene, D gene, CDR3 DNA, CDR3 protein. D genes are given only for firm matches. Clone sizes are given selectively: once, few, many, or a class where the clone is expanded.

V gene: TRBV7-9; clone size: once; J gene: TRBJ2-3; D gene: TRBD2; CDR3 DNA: TGTGCCAGCAGCTTAGAAGTGCGGGAGGGCACAGATACGCAGTATTTT; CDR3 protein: CASSLEVREGTDTQYF
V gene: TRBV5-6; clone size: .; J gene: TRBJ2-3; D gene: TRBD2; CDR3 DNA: TGTGCCAGCAGCTTGTGGGGCGGGGGGCACCTCACAGATACGCAGTATTTT; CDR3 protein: CASSLWGGGHLTDTQYF
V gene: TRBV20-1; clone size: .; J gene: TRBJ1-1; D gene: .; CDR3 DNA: TGCAGTGCTGCCGGGACCTGGGTTTTCTTT; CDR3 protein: CSAAGTWVFF
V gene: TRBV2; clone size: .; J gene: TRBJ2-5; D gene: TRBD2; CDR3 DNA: TGTGCCAGTGCAGGGGTAGCGGGGCACCAGACCCAGTACTTC; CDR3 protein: CASAGVAGHQTQYF
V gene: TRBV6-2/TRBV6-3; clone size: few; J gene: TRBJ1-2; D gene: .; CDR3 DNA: TGTGCCAGCAGTTACTCCGGAACCCTTGGGGGCTACACCTTC; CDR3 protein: CASSYSGTLGGYTF
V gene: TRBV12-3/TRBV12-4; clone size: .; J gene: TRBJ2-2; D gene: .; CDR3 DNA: TGTGCCAGCAGCAAGACGGAAACGAACACCGGGGAGCTGTTTTTT; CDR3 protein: CASSKTETNTGELFF
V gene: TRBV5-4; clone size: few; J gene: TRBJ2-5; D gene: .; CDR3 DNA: TGTGCCAGCAGCTCACGACGGGACATCGAAGAGACCCAGTACTTC; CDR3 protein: CASSSRRDIEETQYF
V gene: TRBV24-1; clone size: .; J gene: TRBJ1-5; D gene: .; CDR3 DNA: TGTGCCACCAGTGACTACGGCAATCAGCCCCAGCATTTT; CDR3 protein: CATSDYGNQPQHF
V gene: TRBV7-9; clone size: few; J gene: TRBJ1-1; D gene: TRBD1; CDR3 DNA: TGTGCCAGCAGCTATCTACAGGGGACTGAAGCTTTCTTT; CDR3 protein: CASSYLQGTEAFF
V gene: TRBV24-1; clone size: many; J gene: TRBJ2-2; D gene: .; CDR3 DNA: TGTGCCACCAGTAGGCTTTCCGGGGAGCTGTTTTTT; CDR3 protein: CATSRLSGELFF
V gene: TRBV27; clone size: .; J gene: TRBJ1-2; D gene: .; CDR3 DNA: TGTGCCAGCAGTCCCGCAGTGGGGGGCTACACCTTC; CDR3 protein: CASSPAVGGYTF
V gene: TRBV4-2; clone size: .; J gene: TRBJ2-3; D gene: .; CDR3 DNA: TGTGCCAGCAGCCAAGAACCCGGGACCCCCTGGGATACGCAGTATTTT; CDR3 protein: CASSQEPGTPWDTQYF
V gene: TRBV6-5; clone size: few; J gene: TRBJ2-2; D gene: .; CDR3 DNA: TGTGCCAGCAGCCAGCCGGTCGGGGAGCTGTTTTTT; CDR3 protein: CASSQPVGELFF
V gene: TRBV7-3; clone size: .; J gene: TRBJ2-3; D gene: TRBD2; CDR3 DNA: TGTGCCAGCAGCTGGGGACTAGCTAGCACAGATACGCAGTATTTT; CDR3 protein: CASSWGLASTDTQYF
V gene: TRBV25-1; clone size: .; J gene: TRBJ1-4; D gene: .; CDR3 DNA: TGTGCCAGCAGTCAACTCAGGGGCTTTAATGAAAAACTGTTTTTT; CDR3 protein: CASSQLRGFNEKLFF
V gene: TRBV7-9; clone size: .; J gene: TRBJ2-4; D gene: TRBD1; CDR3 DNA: TGTGCCAGCAGCTTGGGAGACAGGGGGCCAAGAAACATTCAGTACTTC; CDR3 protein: CASSLGDRGPRNIQYF
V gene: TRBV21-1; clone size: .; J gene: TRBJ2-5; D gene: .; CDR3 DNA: TGTGCCAGCGCGACTTCGGAGGGGGCTGGATCGGAGACCCAGTACTTC; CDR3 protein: CASATSEGAGSETQYF
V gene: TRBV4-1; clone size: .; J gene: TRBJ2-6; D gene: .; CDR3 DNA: TGCGCCAGCAGCCAAGATTTGGGCAGGACTGGGGCCAACGTCCTGACTTTC; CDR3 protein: CASSQDLGRTGANVLTF
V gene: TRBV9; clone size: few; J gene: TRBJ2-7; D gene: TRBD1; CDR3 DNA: TGTGCCAGCAGCGTCGCACCGGGACAGCACTACGAGCAGTACTTC; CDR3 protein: CASSVAPGQHYEQYF
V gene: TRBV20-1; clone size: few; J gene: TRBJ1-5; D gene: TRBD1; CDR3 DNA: TGCAGTGCCCGGACGCCGGGACAGGGGAGTGAGCCCCAGCATTTT; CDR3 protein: CSARTPGQGSEPQHF
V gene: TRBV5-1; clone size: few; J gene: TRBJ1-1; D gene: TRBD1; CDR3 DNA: TGCGCCAGCAGCGTCCGACAGGGTGGGAACACTGAAGCTTTCTTT; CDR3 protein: CASSVRQGGNTEAFF
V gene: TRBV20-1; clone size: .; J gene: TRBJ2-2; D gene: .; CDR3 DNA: TGCAGTGCTAGAGACCCCCAGAAAGGGACCGGGGAGCTGTTTTTT; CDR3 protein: CSARDPQKGTGELFF
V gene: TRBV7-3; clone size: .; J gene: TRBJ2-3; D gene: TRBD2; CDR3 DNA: TGTGCCAGCAGCTCCCAAGCGGGGGGAAGCACAGATACGCAGTATTTT; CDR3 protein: CASSSQAGGSTDTQYF
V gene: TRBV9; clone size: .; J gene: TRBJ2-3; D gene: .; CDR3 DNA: TGTGCCAGCAGCGTAGCAGGGTGGGGAGATACGCAGTATTTT; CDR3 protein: CASSVAGWGDTQYF
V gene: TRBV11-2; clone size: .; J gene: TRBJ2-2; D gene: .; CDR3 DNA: TGTGCCAGCAGCCGTCTTTGGAGGAATATAAGCACCGGGGAGCTGTTTTTT; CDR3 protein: CASSRLWRNISTGELFF
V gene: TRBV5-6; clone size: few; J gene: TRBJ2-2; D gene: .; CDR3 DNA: TGTGCCAGCAGCTTGGCCGCACTGGTCACCGGGGAGCTGTTTTTT; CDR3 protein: CASSLAALVTGELFF
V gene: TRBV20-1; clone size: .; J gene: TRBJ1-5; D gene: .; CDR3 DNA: TGCAGTGCTGAAGGACAGAATCAGCCCCAGCATTTT; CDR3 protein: CSAEGQNQPQHF
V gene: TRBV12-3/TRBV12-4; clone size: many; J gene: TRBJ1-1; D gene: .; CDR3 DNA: TGTGCCAGCAGTAGGGAGTTGAACACTGAAGCTTTCTTT; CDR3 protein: CASSRELNTEAFF
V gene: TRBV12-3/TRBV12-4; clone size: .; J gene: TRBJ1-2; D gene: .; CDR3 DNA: TGTGCCAGCAGCCGTCAGGGATACTATGGCTACACCTTC; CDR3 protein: CASSRQGYYGYTF
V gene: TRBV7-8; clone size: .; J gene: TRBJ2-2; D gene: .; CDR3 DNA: TGTGCCAGCAGCTTAAATGCGGCAGGGCAAAACACCGGGGAGCTGTTTTTT; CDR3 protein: CASSLNAAGQNTGELFF
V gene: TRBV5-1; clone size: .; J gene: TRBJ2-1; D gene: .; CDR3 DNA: TGCGCCAGCAGCTTGGGTTACGGCTCCTACAATGAGCAGTTCTTC; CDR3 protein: CASSLGYGSYNEQFF
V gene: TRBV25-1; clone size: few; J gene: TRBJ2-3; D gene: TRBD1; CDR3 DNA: TGTGCCAGCAGTCTACAGGGGGTGAGCACAGATACGCAGTATTTT; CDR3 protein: CASSLQGVSTDTQYF
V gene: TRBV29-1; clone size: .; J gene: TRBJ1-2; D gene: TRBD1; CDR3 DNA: TGCAGCGCGGGGGACAGAAACTATGGCTACACCTTC; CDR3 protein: CSAGDRNYGYTF
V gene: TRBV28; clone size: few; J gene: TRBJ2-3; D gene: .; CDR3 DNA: TGTGCCAGCAGTTTAGGGGCAGAAAGTTATAACACAGATACGCAGTATTTT; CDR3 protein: CASSLGAESYNTDTQYF
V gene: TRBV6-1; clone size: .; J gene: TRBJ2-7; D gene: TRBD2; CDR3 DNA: TGTGCCAGCAGTGAAAGAATGCCATGGGCTAGCGGGGGCGAGCAGTACTTC; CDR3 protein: CASSERMPWASGGEQYF
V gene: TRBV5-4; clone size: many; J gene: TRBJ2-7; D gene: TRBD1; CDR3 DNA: TGTGCCAGCAGCCTCAGGGACAGGGACTCCTACGAGCAGTACTTC; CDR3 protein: CASSLRDRDSYEQYF
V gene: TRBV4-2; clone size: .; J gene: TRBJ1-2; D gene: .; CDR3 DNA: TGTGCCAGCAGCCAGGCCGTATCCGGAGGCCGTAACTATGGCTACACCTTC; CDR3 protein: CASSQAVSGGRNYGYTF
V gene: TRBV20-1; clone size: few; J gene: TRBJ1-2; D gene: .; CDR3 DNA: TGCAGTGCTAGTACCGAGGGAGATGGCTACACCTTC; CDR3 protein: CSASTEGDGYTF
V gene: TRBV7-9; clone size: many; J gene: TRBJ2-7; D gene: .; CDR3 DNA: TGTGCCAGCAGCTTAGGAGTCGGGGGCTCCTACGAGCAGTACTTC; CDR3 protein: CASSLGVGGSYEQYF
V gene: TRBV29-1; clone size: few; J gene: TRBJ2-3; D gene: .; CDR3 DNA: TGCAGCGTTGAACTAGATAGCTACACAGATACGCAGTATTTT; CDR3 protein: CSVELDSYTDTQYF
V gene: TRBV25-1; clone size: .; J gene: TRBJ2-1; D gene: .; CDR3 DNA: TGTGCCAGCAGTGAAGTTTGGGGCAGGGCGGGTGAGCAGTTCTTC; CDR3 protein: CASSEVWGRAGEQFF
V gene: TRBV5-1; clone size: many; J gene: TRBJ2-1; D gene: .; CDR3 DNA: TGCGCCAGCAGCTTGGGGAACACAGGCCCCCAGGAGCAGTTCTTC; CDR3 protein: CASSLGNTGPQEQFF
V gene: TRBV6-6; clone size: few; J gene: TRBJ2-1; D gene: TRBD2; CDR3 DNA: TGTGCCAGCAGGGGACTAGCGGAAAACAATGAGCAGTTCTTC; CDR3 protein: CASRGLAENNEQFF
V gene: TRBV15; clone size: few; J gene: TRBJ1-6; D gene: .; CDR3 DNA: TGTGCCACCAGCACCCCAGGACAAGCCCTCCACTTT; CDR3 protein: CATSTPGQALHF
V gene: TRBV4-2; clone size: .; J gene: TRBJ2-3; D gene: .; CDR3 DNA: TGTGCCAGCAGCCAAGATGCGACGGGGCGGGGAACAGATACGCAGTATTTT; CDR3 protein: CASSQDATGRGTDTQYF
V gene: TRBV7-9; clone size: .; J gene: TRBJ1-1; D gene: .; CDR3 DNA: TGTGCCAGCCGACGCCAAGTGGACACTGAAGCTTTCTTT; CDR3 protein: CASRRQVDTEAFF
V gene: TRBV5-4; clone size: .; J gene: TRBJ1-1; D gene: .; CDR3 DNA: TGTGCCAGCAGCCCCCCGGGGGGTCCACGGCGGGACACTGAAGCTTTCTTT; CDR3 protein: CASSPPGGPRRDTEAFF
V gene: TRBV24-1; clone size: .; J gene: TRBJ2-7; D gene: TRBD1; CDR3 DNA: TGTGCCACCAGTGACCCTCGGACAGGGTGGGACGAGCAGTACTTC; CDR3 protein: CATSDPRTGWDEQYF
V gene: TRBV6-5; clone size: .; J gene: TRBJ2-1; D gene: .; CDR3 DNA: TGTGCCAGCAGTTACCCGGGGACTTCCCACAGCTCCTACAATGAGCAGTTCTTC; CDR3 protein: CASSYPGTSHSSYNEQFF
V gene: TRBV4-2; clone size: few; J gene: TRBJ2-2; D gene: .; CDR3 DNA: TGTGCCAGCAGCCTAGGGACATCTAACACCGGGGAGCTGTTTTTT; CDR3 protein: CASSLGTSNTGELFF
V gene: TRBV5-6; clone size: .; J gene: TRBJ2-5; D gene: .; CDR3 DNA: TGTGCCAGCAGCTTTAAGTGGGGGGAGACCCAGTACTTC; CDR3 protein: CASSFKWGETQYF
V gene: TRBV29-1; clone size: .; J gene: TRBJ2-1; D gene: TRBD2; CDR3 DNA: TGCAGCGTGTTTAGCGGGACCAGCTCCTACAATGAGCAGTTCTTC; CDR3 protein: CSVFSGTSSYNEQFF